The sample holds a few counts of the clone carrying this T cell receptor (beta chain). Its antigen is not known. The sample originates from a study of blood T cells in healthy people across ages. Study as a whole: Template switching captured about one barcoded beta molecule per two T cells. Study-level findings and limits: A strong correlation was seen between TCR beta diversity and naive T cell percentage. CMV status of donors was not determined, possibly confounding expanded clonotype changes.

The CDR3 has 14 amino acids. V lost 5 bases to trimming and J lost 0 bases; unmatched junction nucleotides: 5. Germline V gene data show CDR1 as DFQATT and CDR2 as SNEGSKA (reference sequence). Primed by a sample-barcoded 5' primer and a J-beta primer mix, a second PCR proceeded for roughly 6 to 12 cycles. TCRdb fed the 5' RACE reads into MiXCR, producing one record per CDR3 protein. The table has approximately 800,000 distinct CDR3 sequences, about 53% seen once; the top ten hold roughly 40%. This receptor was obtained from an older man in good health. This sequence joins TRBV20-1 and TRBJ2-3; TRBD1 agrees at 7 bases. The sequencing input was blood. The CDR3 region has the DNA TGCAGTGCTCAGAACAGGGGTAGCACAGATACGCAGTATTTT. Translation gives CSAQNRGSTDTQYF.